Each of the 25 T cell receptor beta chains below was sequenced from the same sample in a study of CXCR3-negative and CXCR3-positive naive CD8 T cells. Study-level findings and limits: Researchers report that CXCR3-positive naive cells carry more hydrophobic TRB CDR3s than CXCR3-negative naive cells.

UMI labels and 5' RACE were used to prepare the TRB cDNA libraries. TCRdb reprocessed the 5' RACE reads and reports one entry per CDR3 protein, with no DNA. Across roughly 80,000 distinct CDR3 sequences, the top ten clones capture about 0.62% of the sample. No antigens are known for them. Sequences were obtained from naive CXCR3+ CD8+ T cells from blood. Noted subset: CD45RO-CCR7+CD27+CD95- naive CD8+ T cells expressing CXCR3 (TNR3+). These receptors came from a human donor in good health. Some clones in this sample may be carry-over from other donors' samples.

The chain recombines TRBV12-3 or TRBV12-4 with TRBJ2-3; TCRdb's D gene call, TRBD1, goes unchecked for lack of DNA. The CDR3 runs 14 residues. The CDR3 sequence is CASSPGTATDTQYF.

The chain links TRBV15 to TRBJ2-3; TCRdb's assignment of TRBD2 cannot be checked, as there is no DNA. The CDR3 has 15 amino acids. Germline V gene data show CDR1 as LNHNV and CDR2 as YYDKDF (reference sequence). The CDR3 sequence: CATSSLAGFTDTQYF.

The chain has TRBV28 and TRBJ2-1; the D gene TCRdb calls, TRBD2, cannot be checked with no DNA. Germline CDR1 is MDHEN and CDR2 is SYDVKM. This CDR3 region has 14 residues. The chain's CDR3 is CASSSRGPFFEQLF.

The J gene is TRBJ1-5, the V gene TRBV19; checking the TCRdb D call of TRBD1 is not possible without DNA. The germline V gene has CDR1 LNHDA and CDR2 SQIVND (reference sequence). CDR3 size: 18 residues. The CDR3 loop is CASTPVGQMLTSNQPQHF. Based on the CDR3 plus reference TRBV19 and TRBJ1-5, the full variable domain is DGGITQSPKYLFRKEGQNVTLSCEQNLNHDAMYWYRQDPGQGLRLIYYSQIVNDFQKGDIAEGYSVSREKKESFPLTVTSAQKNPTAFYLCASTPVGQMLTSNQPQHFGDGTRLSIL.

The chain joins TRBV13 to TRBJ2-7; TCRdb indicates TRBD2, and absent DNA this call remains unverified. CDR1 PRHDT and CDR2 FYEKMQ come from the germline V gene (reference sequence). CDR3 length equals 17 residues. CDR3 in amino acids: CASSLGEGLAGDDEQYF. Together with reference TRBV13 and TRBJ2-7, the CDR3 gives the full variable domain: AAGVIQSPRHLIKEKRETATLKCYPIPRHDTVYWYQQGPGQDPQFLISFYEKMQSDKGSIPDRFSAQQFSDYHSELNMSSLELGDSALYFCASSLGEGLAGDDEQYFGPGTRLTVT.

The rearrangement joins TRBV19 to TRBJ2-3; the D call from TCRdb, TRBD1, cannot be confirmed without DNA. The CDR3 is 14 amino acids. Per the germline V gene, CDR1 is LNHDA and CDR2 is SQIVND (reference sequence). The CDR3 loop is CASTQGDRTDTQYF.

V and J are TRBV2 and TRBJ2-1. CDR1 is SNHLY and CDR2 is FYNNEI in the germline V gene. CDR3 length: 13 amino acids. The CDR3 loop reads CASSYKWDNEQFF. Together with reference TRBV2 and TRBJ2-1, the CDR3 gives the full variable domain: EPEVTQTPSHQVTQMGQEVILRCVPISNHLYFYWYRQILGQKVEFLVSFYNNEISEKSEIFDDQFSVERPDGSNFTLKIRSTKLEDSAMYFCASSYKWDNEQFFGPGTRLTVL.

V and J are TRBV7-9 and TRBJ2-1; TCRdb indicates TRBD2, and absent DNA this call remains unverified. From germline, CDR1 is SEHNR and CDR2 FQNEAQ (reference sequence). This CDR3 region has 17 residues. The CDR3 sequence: CASRGLAGGRVRNEQFF. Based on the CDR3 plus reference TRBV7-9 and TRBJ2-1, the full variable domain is DTGVSQNPRHKITKRGQNVTFRCDPISEHNRLYWYRQTLGQGPEFLTYFQNEAQLEKSRLLSDRFSAERPKGSFSTLEIQRTEQGDSAMYLCASRGLAGGRVRNEQFFGPGTRLTVL.

CDR3 amino acids: CASSVAGDNYEQYF. V is TRBV9 and J is TRBJ2-7; there is no DNA to check the TCRdb D call of TRBD1. This CDR3 region has 14 residues. The germline CDR1 and CDR2 sequences are SGDLS and YYNGEE.

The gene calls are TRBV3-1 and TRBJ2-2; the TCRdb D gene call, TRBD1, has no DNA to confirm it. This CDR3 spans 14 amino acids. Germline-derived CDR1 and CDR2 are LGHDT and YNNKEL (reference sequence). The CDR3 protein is CASSQGTGTGELFF.

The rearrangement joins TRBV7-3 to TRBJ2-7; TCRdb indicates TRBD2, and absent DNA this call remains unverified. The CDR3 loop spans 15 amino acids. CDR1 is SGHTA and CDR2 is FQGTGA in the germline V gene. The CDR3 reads CASSARGRAGDEQYF.

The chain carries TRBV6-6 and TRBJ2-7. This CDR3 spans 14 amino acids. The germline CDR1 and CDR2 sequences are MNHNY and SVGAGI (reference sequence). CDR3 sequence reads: CASSYIARNYEQYF.

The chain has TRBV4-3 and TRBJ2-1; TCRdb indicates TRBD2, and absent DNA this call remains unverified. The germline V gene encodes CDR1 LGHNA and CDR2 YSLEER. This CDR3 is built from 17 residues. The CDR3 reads CASSQGWLAGGLHEQFF.

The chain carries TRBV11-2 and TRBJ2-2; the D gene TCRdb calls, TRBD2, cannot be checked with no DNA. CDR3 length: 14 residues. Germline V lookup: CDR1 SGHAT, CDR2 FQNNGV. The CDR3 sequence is CASSLGGGIGELFF.

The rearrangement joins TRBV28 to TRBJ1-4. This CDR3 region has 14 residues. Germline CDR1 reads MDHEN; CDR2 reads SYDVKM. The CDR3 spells CASAPDILGEKLFF.

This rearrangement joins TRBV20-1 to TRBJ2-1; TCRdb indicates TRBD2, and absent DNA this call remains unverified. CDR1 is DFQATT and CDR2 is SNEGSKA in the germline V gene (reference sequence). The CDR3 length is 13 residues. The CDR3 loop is CSARGRDYNEQFF.

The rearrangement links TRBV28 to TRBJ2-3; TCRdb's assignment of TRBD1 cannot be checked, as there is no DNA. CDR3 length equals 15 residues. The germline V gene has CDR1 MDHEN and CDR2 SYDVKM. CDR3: CASSFRGGGTDTQYF.

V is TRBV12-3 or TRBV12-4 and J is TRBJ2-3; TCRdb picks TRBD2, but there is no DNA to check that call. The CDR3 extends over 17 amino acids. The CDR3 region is CASSGGTSGGPGDTQYF.

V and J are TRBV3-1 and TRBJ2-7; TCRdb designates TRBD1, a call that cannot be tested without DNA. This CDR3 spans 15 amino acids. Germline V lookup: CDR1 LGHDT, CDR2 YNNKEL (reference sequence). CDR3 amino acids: CASSQEPTGTYEQYF.

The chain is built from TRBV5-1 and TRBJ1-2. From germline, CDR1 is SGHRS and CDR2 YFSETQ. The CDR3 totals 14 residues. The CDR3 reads CASSPTGSYYGYTF.

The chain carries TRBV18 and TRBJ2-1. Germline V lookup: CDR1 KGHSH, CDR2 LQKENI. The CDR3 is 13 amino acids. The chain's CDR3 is CASSPPIVNEQFF.

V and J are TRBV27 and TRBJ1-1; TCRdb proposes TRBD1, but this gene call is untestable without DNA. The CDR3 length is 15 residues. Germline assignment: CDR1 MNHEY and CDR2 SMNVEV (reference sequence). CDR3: CASSARGLGRTEAFF.

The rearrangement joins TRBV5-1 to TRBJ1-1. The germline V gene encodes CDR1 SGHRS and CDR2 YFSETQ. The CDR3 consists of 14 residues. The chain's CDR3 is CASSEARRRAEAFF.

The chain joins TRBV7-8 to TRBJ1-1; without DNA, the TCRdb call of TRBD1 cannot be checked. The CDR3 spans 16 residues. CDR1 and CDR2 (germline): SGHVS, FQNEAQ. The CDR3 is CASSFTGAKRNTEAFF.

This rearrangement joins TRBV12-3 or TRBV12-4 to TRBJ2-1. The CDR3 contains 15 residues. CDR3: CASSLEGSSYNEQFF.